What follows are 29 T cell receptor beta chains derived from one specimen sequenced in a study of T cell responses to AZD1222 COVID-19 vaccine (dated by TCRdb to the early 2020s). The time point label, read with the paper, signifies: baseline before first vaccination. Preparation of the library involved the immunoSEQ multiplex PCR assay. TCRdb took this table from immuneACCESS and kept in-frame rearrangements with V and J called. Such tables lack part of the clones; where checked against another copy, unresolved V genes explain under half of the gap, and the rest is unexplained. The sample records about 150,000 clones, 90% of which are singletons. Approximately 1.4% of the sample belongs to the ten largest clones. Material: peripheral blood, obtained on day 0 of AZD1222 vaccination. The receptors derive from an adult in good health.

In its sample, this clone was seen a few times. The chain couples TRBV24-1 to TRBJ1-2; unclear D gene. Trimming took 4 bases from V and 4 from J, leaving 9 bases between them. The germline CDR1 and CDR2 sequences are KGHDR and SFDVKD. The CDR3 has 13 residues. DNA of the CDR3: TGTGCCACCAGTGAATCGGGAGTCTATGGCTACACCTTC. Translation gives CATSESGVYGYTF.

The chain recombines TRBV2 with TRBJ1-5, with 7 bases aligning to TRBD1. The V and J ends lost 6 bases and 2 bases, in that order; junction bases with no gene match: 4. The CDR3 extends over 14 amino acids. The germline gives CDR1 SNHLY, CDR2 FYNNEI. CDR3 in amino acids: CASSRQGGNQPQHF. The CDR3 DNA sequence: TGTGCCAGCAGCCGACAGGGAGGCAATCAGCCCCAGCATTTT. Drawing the rest from reference TRBV2 and TRBJ1-5, the complete variable domain is EPEVTQTPSHQVTQMGQEVILRCVPISNHLYFYWYRQILGQKVEFLVSFYNNEISEKSEIFDDQFSVERPDGSNFTLKIRSTKLEDSAMYFCASSRQGGNQPQHFGDGTRLSIL.

The chain joins TRBV7-8 to TRBJ1-5; D perhaps matches TRBD1 (6 bases). Per the germline V gene, CDR1 is SGHVS and CDR2 is FQNEAQ. The CDR3 loop spans 15 amino acids. Trimming removed 5 bases at V and 0 bases at J, with 11 bases between. This CDR3 is CASSEGTNSNQPQHF. DNA for the CDR3: TGTGCCAGCAGCGAAGGGACAAATAGCAATCAGCCCCAGCATTTT. Full variable domain (outside the CDR3, taken from reference TRBV7-8 and TRBJ1-5): GAGVSQSPRYKVAKRGQDVALRCDPISGHVSLFWYQQALGQGPEFLTYFQNEAQLDKSGLPSDRFFAERPEGSVSTLKIQRTQQEDSAVYLCASSEGTNSNQPQHFGDGTRLSIL.

The genes are TRBV4-1 and TRBJ1-2; D gene unclear. Germline V gives CDR1 MGHRA, CDR2 YSYEKL. This CDR3 has 17 residues. The V and J ends lost 3 bases and 4 bases respectively, with 21 bases between them. The CDR3 region is CASSHPAAGRLGYGYTF. The CDR3 bases are TGCGCCAGCAGCCACCCGGCGGCAGGCCGCTTAGGCTATGGCTACACCTTC.

This chain uses TRBV12-3 or TRBV12-4 with TRBJ1-5; no firm D call. There are 13 residues in the CDR3. V dropped 5 bases and J dropped 5 bases, with 10 bases sitting between them. CDR3 residues: CASSASGYQPQHF. As DNA, the CDR3 is TGTGCCAGCAGTGCGTCCGGGTATCAGCCCCAGCATTTT.

The chain recombines TRBV9 with TRBJ2-3; tentatively, D is TRBD2 (6 bases). The CDR3 sequence is 16 residues long. V lost 1 base to trimming and J lost 2 bases, with 14 bases between them. Germline V gene sequence: CDR1 SGDLS, CDR2 YYNGEE. Here the CDR3 DNA reads TGTGCCAGCAGCGTAAGTCCGGGAGAATCCACAGATACGCAGTATTTT. Protein sequence: CASSVSPGESTDTQYF.

The rearrangement uses TRBV9 and TRBJ1-6, with D unclear. The CDR3 totals 17 residues. V was shortened by 0 bases and J by 2 bases, with 12 bases between the two germline ends. Per the germline V gene, CDR1 is SGDLS and CDR2 is YYNGEE. The CDR3 bases are TGTGCCAGCAGCGTAGGTCAGGCAACCCCCTATAATTCACCCCTCCACTTT. Translation: CASSVGQATPYNSPLHF.

The rearrangement joins TRBV28 to TRBJ2-5; 10 bases align to TRBD1. V dropped 3 bases and J dropped 6; count of bases not matched to a gene: 10. Germline CDR1 MDHEN, CDR2 SYDVKM. There are 16 residues in the CDR3. The CDR3 reads CASSFQGGQGMQTQYF. The CDR3, as DNA: TGTGCCAGCAGTTTCCAAGGGGGACAGGGGATGCAGACCCAGTACTTC.

The J gene is TRBJ2-6, the V gene TRBV5-1; maybe TRBD1 (5 bases). V gave up 3 bases and J gave up 2 bases, with 15 bases separating them. CDR1 SGHRS and CDR2 YFSETQ come from the germline V gene. The CDR3 has 17 amino acids. The CDR3 region has the DNA TGCGCCAGCAGCTCAGAGAGTAGGGGAACTGGGGCCAACGTCCTGACTTTC. Translation: CASSSESRGTGANVLTF.

This chain connects TRBV9 to TRBJ2-1; the match to TRBD2 covers 8 bases. J lost 3 bases, V lost 3 bases, and 2 bases had no gene match. The CDR3 totals 14 residues. CDR1 is SGDLS and CDR2 is YYNGEE in the germline V gene. The CDR3 bases are TGTGCCAGCAGCGGCGGGGGGCTCTACAATGAGCAGTTCTTC. Its translation is CASSGGGLYNEQFF.

V gene TRBV6-6 combines with J gene TRBJ2-3; TRBD2 is a possible D gene (7 bases). Trimming removed 5 bases at V and 1 base at J, with 16 bases between. The V gene's germline CDR1 is MNHNY and CDR2 SVGAGI (reference sequence). This CDR3 contains 16 residues. The DNA of the CDR3 is TGTGCCAGCAGTCGAGGCGGGGGCTTGGGCACAGATACGCAGTATTTT. It translates to CASSRGGGLGTDTQYF.

J is TRBJ2-7 and V is TRBV11-3, with 10 bases aligning to TRBD2. The CDR3 has 15 residues. Losses at the gene ends were 5 bases for V and 0 bases for J; bases not matched to a gene: 4. Germline CDR1 reads SGHNT; CDR2 reads YENEEA. CDR3 DNA sequence: TGTGCCAGCAGCCAGGGACTAGCGTACTCCTACGAGCAGTACTTC. Amino acids: CASSQGLAYSYEQYF.

The chain links TRBV6-2 or TRBV6-3 to TRBJ2-7; D not certain. Germline values: CDR1 MNHEY, CDR2 SVGEGT. Trimming took 0 bases from V and 2 from J, leaving 5 bases between them. CDR3 length: 13 amino acids. For the CDR3, the DNA is TGTGCCAGCAGTTACTCTCTTCCCTACGAGCAGTACTTC. Amino acids: CASSYSLPYEQYF.

This clone has only one observation. The chain links TRBV7-3 to TRBJ2-3, with 11 positions matching TRBD1. From germline, CDR1 is SGHTA and CDR2 FQGTGA. V dropped 4 bases and J dropped 5; count of bases not matched to a gene: 8. The CDR3 contains 16 residues. In DNA form, the CDR3 reads TGTGCCAGCAGCTCTGAGGACAGGGGGCATGGAGATACGCAGTATTTT. It is translated as CASSSEDRGHGDTQYF.

This sequence joins TRBV4-3 and TRBJ1-4, with no clear D. Germline-derived CDR1 and CDR2 are LGHNA and YSLEER. V was pared by 0 bases and J by 5 bases, with 10 bases between. This CDR3 spans 15 amino acids. As DNA, the CDR3 is TGCGCCAGCAGCCAAGATAACGGAAGAAATGAAAAACTGTTTTTT. Translating gives CASSQDNGRNEKLFF.

The chain links TRBV27 to TRBJ2-3, with D hard to call. The CDR3 has 15 amino acids. V was pared by 6 bases and J by 0 bases, with 13 bases between. Germline V CDR1 and CDR2: MNHEY, SMNVEV (reference sequence). The CDR3: CASRGFGTSTDTQYF. The DNA of the CDR3 is TGTGCCAGCAGGGGTTTTGGAACCAGCACAGATACGCAGTATTTT.

The rearrangement uses TRBV6-5 and TRBJ1-2; tentatively, D is TRBD1 (6 bases). The CDR3 is 16 residues long. Trimming removed 3 bases at V and 3 bases at J, with 17 bases between. CDR1 MNHEY and CDR2 SVGAGI come from the germline V gene. CDR3 region: CASSYSGTWEYYGYTF. DNA for the CDR3: TGTGCCAGCAGTTATTCCGGGACATGGGAGTACTATGGCTACACCTTC.

This clone appeared once. Other nucleotide sequences from this sample produce the same CDR3. This chain uses TRBV9 with TRBJ1-3, with a possible D match to TRBD1 (6 bases). From germline, CDR1 is SGDLS and CDR2 YYNGEE. The CDR3 contains 15 residues. Trimming took off 2 bases at V and 1 base at J, with 10 bases between the two ends. CDR3 region: CASSVQGTSGNTIYF. The CDR3 nucleotides read TGTGCCAGCAGCGTTCAGGGGACATCTGGAAACACCATATATTTT. Supplemented by reference TRBV9 and TRBJ1-3, the full variable domain reads DSGVTQTPKHLITATGQRVTLRCSPRSGDLSVYWYQQSLDQGLQFLIQYYNGEERAKGNILERFSAQQFPDLHSELNLSSLELGDSALYFCASSVQGTSGNTIYFGEGSWLTVV.

The J gene is TRBJ1-5, the V gene TRBV4-1; D is unresolved. Germline V gene lookup returns CDR1 MGHRA and CDR2 YSYEKL. V was trimmed by 3 bases and J by 3 bases, leaving 15 bases between them. The length of the CDR3 is 16 residues. CDR3 residues: CASSQWWEANNQPQHF. The CDR3 bases are TGCGCCAGCAGCCAGTGGTGGGAAGCGAACAATCAGCCCCAGCATTTT.

This chain connects TRBV5-1 to TRBJ1-1; TRBD1 agrees at 12 bases. CDR3 length equals 16 residues. From germline, CDR1 is SGHRS and CDR2 YFSETQ. With V trimmed by 4 bases and J by 4 bases, 8 bases remained unmatched. CDR3 residues: CASSGGQGARSTEAFF. Here the CDR3 DNA reads TGCGCCAGCAGCGGGGGACAGGGGGCGCGGAGCACTGAAGCTTTCTTT.

The chain links TRBV15 to TRBJ2-1; 13 bases agree with TRBD2. Losses at the gene ends were 6 bases for V and 0 bases for J; bases not matched to a gene: 2. Germline V CDR1 and CDR2: LNHNV, YYDKDF (reference sequence). The CDR3 runs to 16 residues. The CDR3 DNA reads as TGTGCCACCAGACTAGCGGGGGGGAGCTCCTACAATGAGCAGTTCTTC. Translation gives CATRLAGGSSYNEQFF.

This chain uses TRBV2 with TRBJ2-5; tentative D call: TRBD1 (5 bases). Germline V gene lookup returns CDR1 SNHLY and CDR2 FYNNEI. The CDR3 extends over 15 amino acids. Deletions cut 1 base from V and 0 bases from J, with 9 bases between. In DNA form, the CDR3 reads TGTGCCAGCAGTGAAGGATGGACATACCAAGAGACCCAGTACTTC. Protein sequence: CASSEGWTYQETQYF.

J is TRBJ1-1 and V is TRBV19; no firm D call. This CDR3 is built from 14 residues. V lost 4 bases and J lost 5, with 14 bases in between. Germline lookup yields CDR1 LNHDA and CDR2 SQIVND (reference sequence). The CDR3 loop reads CASSTRAAGTEAFF. The CDR3 bases are TGTGCCAGTAGTACAAGGGCGGCGGGAACTGAAGCTTTCTTT.

The chain uses TRBV7-3 and TRBJ1-6; the D is unclear. CDR1 is SGHTA and CDR2 is FQGTGA in the germline V gene. Trimming pared 2 bases from V and 8 bases from J, leaving 7 bases between. This CDR3 contains 13 residues. The DNA of the CDR3 is TGTGCCAGCAGCTTAGGCTACGATTCACCCCTCCACTTT. This encodes CASSLGYDSPLHF.

The chain has TRBV27 and TRBJ2-1; D gene ambiguous. V was shortened by 0 bases and J by 4 bases, with 4 bases between the two germline ends. Germline CDR1 is MNHEY and CDR2 is SMNVEV (reference sequence). The CDR3 loop spans 13 amino acids. CDR3 sequence (DNA): TGTGCCAGCAGTTTATCCCCATACAATGAGCAGTTCTTC. It yields the protein CASSLSPYNEQFF.

The chain combines TRBV5-8 with TRBJ1-2, with D hard to call. CDR3 length: 14 residues. V was clipped by 0 bases and J by 3 bases, with 9 bases between them. Germline V lookup: CDR1 SGHTS, CDR2 YDEGEE. The CDR3 DNA is TGTGCCAGCAGCTTGGGAGGGAATCACTATGGCTACACCTTC. Its translation: CASSLGGNHYGYTF. Complete variable domain (other parts from reference TRBV5-8 and TRBJ1-2): EAGVTQSPTHLIKTRGQQATLRCSPISGHTSVYWYQQALGLGLQFLLWYDEGEERNRGNFPPRFSGRQFPNYSSELNVNALELEDSALYLCASSLGGNHYGYTFGSGTRLTVV.

This clone was seen once. The chain has TRBV27 and TRBJ2-2, with a tentative D call TRBD2 (6 bases). Trimming took 11 bases from V and 7 from J, leaving 14 bases between them. The CDR3 sequence is 12 residues long. Looked up from germline, CDR1 is MNHEY and CDR2 is SMNVEV (reference sequence). The CDR3 sequence: CAAGTFGGELFF. CDR3 bases: TGTGCCGCCGGGACTTTTGGCGGGGAGCTGTTTTTT.

The chain recombines TRBV7-6 with TRBJ2-3, with D perhaps being TRBD1 or TRBD2 (5 bases each). The CDR3 sequence is 15 residues long. V lost 1 base and J 0 bases, leaving 8 bases between the germline ends. Germline assignment: CDR1 SGHVS and CDR2 FNYEAQ. CDR3 region: CASSLVGDSTDTQYF. The CDR3 DNA reads as TGTGCCAGCAGCTTAGTCGGGGACAGCACAGATACGCAGTATTTT. Variable domain in full (rest from reference TRBV7-6 and TRBJ2-3): GAGVSQSPRYKVTKRGQDVALRCDPISGHVSLYWYRQALGQGPEFLTYFNYEAQQDKSGLPNDRFSAERPEGSISTLTIQRTEQRDSAMYRCASSLVGDSTDTQYFGPGTRLTVL.

This clone came up once. The V and J genes are TRBV19 and TRBJ1-5, with TRBD1 identical over 10 bases. V shed 3 bases and J 5 bases; nucleotides not matched to a gene: 4. The CDR3 extends over 15 amino acids. Germline V gene data show CDR1 as LNHDA and CDR2 as SQIVND (reference sequence). This CDR3 reads CASSIGQGGYQPQHF. Here the CDR3 DNA reads TGTGCCAGTAGTATCGGACAGGGGGGTTATCAGCCCCAGCATTTT.